These T cell receptor beta chains were read from a single sample in a study of beta chain features in type 1 diabetes. Measured with immunoSEQ multiplex PCR; TCRdb has only the in-frame clones, and not every one. In the table there are roughly 180,000 clones, approximately 8% of which are singletons. Source material: central memory CD4+ T cells from blood. These receptors were collected from a man younger than 35 with type 1 diabetes. Each CDR3 is given with its conserved first and last residue. D genes are given only for firm matches. Clone size is not always given. Where it is, it says once, few, many or a class for expanded clones.

few,TRBV15,TRBJ2-5,TRBD2,TGTGCCACCAGCAGAGGATGGGGTCGGACTAGCGGGGGGTTGCTCAGGGAGACCCAGTACTTC,CATSRGWGRTSGGLLRETQYF
few,TRBV5-1,TRBJ2-7,TRBD1,TGCGCCAGCAGCCCCCAAGGACAGGGGGACTACGAGCAGTACTTC,CASSPQGQGDYEQYF
few,TRBV9,TRBJ2-7,.,TGTGCCAGCAGCAAAAGTGGGGTCTCTTGGGGGCACGAGCAGTACTTC,CASSKSGVSWGHEQYF
.,TRBV28,TRBJ1-1,.,TGTGCCAGCAACAAAAGGCAGGGGAACACTGAAGCTTTCTTT,CASNKRQGNTEAFF
few,TRBV30,TRBJ1-1,TRBD1,TGTGCCTGGACCAGGGACAGGGTAAGGAGGGAAGCTTTCTTT,CAWTRDRVRREAFF
few,TRBV4-3,TRBJ2-3,.,TGCGCCAGCAGCCAAGACAAGCCCCCTACAGATACGCAGTATTTT,CASSQDKPPTDTQYF
few,TRBV7-9,TRBJ1-1,TRBD1,TGTGCCAGCAGCTTAGGACAGGGAAAGAACACTGAAGCTTTCTTT,CASSLGQGKNTEAFF
many,TRBV29-1,TRBJ2-7,.,TGCAGCGCTGGGAGTGACGAGCAGTACTTC,CSAGSDEQYF
few,TRBV9,TRBJ2-1,TRBD1,TGTGCCAGCAGCCTAGGACAGGTCAATGAGCAGTTCTTC,CASSLGQVNEQFF
.,TRBV2,TRBJ2-5,.,TGTGCCAGCAGTGGTACTGGGGGCCGCAAGTACTTC,CASSGTGGRKYF
.,TRBV30,TRBJ2-2,.,TGTGCCTGGGGGTGGGCTGCGAACACCGGGGAGCTGTTTTTT,CAWGWAANTGELFF
.,TRBV5-1,TRBJ2-2,TRBD2,TGCGCCAGCAGCTTAGGAGCGGGGATCGGTCGGGAGCTGTTTTTT,CASSLGAGIGRELFF
many,TRBV19,TRBJ1-5,.,TGTGCCAGTAGTCGTCGTAATCAGCCCCAGCATTTT,CASSRRNQPQHF
.,TRBV11-2,TRBJ1-4,.,TGTGCCAGCAGCCCCACGAGGGCAACTAATGAAAAACTGTTTTTT,CASSPTRATNEKLFF
many,TRBV15,TRBJ2-2,.,TGTGCCACCAGCCCCCATGAGCGGACCGGGGAGCTGTTTTTT,CATSPHERTGELFF
.,TRBV18,TRBJ2-7,TRBD1,TGTGCCAGCTCACTCCGGACAGGGATCAGCGAGCAGTACTTC,CASSLRTGISEQYF
few,TRBV18,TRBJ1-1,.,TGTGCCAGCTCACCGGACAAAAAGAGCACTGAAGCTTTCTTT,CASSPDKKSTEAFF
.,TRBV4-2,TRBJ1-3,.,TGTGCCAGCAGCCAAGAACGGGATAATACCCGTTCTGGAAACACCATATATTTT,CASSQERDNTRSGNTIYF
.,TRBV28,TRBJ2-1,TRBD2,TGTGCCAGCAGTTTATCCGCGGGGGGGCTTTCCCCTGGGGCACTTTACAATGAGCAGTTCTTC,CASSLSAGGLSPGALYNEQFF
.,TRBV29-1,TRBJ1-2,TRBD1,TGCAGCGTTCCATGGGACAGGGGGCGGTATGGCTACACCTTC,CSVPWDRGRYGYTF
few,TRBV5-4,TRBJ2-5,.,TGTGCCAGCAGCATCCCCGGGACAACCAGACAAGAGACCCAGTACTTC,CASSIPGTTRQETQYF
few,TRBV7-8,TRBJ1-4,.,TGTGCCAGCAGCTTAGGGACCGGGATGCGGGAAAAACTGTTTTTT,CASSLGTGMREKLFF
.,TRBV9,TRBJ2-1,.,TGTGCCAGCAGCGTAGAAGGACATTCCTACAATGAGCAGTTCTTC,CASSVEGHSYNEQFF
few,TRBV5-4,TRBJ2-5,.,TGTGCCAGCAGCTCTGACGGAGCCTCCCAAGAGACCCAGTACTTC,CASSSDGASQETQYF
.,TRBV27,TRBJ2-3,TRBD2,TGTGCCAGCAGTTTGCGGGAGAGGTCGGATACGCAGTATTTT,CASSLRERSDTQYF
.,TRBV29-1,TRBJ2-3,TRBD2,TGCAGCGTTGGGATGACTAGCGGGAGTAAGGATACGCAGTATTTT,CSVGMTSGSKDTQYF
few,TRBV5-5,TRBJ2-5,.,TGTGCCAGCAGCTTGGGCAGGGCGCAAGAGACCCAGTACTTC,CASSLGRAQETQYF
few,TRBV28,TRBJ2-5,TRBD2,TGTGCCAGCAGTTTGGGGCGATTAGCGGGAGAGGAGACCCAGTACTTC,CASSLGRLAGEETQYF
few,TRBV6-5,TRBJ2-3,TRBD1,TGTGCCAGCAGCCTGGACAGGGGAAATACGCAGTATTTT,CASSLDRGNTQYF
.,TRBV5-1,TRBJ1-1,.,TGCGCCAGCAGCTTGCTGGGGGCGAACACTGAAGCTTTCTTT,CASSLLGANTEAFF
few,TRBV29-1,TRBJ2-5,TRBD2,TGCAGCGTTGAGTGGCTAGCGGTTCAAGAGACCCAGTACTTC,CSVEWLAVQETQYF
few,TRBV9,TRBJ2-3,.,TGTGCCAGCAGCGTAGATTCCCTGAGCGGGAGCACAGATACGCAGTATTTT,CASSVDSLSGSTDTQYF
.,TRBV5-6,TRBJ1-5,TRBD1,TGTGCCAGCAGCTTGTCATCAGGGGGAGATCAGCCCCAGCATTTT,CASSLSSGGDQPQHF
few,TRBV7-2,TRBJ2-3,.,TGTGCCAGCACCAGTACAGATACGCAGTATTTT,CASTSTDTQYF
.,TRBV25-1,TRBJ2-7,TRBD1,TGTGCCAGCAGTGGGGGACAGGGGCAGTACTTC,CASSGGQGQYF
few,TRBV11-2,TRBJ1-1,.,TGTGCCAGCAGCGAAAACAGGGTGGAAGCTTTCTTT,CASSENRVEAFF
many,TRBV28,TRBJ2-1,TRBD1,TGTGCCAGCAGCGAGACAGGGTATGGACAGCAGTTCTTC,CASSETGYGQQFF
few,TRBV30,TRBJ1-1,.,TGTGCCTGGAGGGCCACCGGGACACCGGACACTGAAGCTTTCTTT,CAWRATGTPDTEAFF
few,TRBV5-4,TRBJ2-3,TRBD1,TGTGCCAGCAGTTCAAACCGGGACAGGAGCACAGATACGCAGTATTTT,CASSSNRDRSTDTQYF
.,TRBV18,TRBJ1-2,.,TGTGCCAGCTCACCTGAGCGGGGCTACACCTTC,CASSPERGYTF
once,TRBV6-5,TRBJ2-7,.,TGTGCCAGCAGCCAGTCTTCCTACGAGCAGTACTTC,CASSQSSYEQYF
few,TRBV4-1,TRBJ2-1,TRBD2,TGCGCCAGCAGCCAATCTTTCAGGACTAGCGGAGCCCCAAGCGACCGGGCGCAGTTCTTC,CASSQSFRTSGAPSDRAQFF
few,TRBV5-1,TRBJ1-1,.,TGCGCCAGCAGCTTGGCCGCAGGGAACACTGAAGCTTTCTTT,CASSLAAGNTEAFF
many,TRBV15,TRBJ1-6,TRBD1,TGTGCCTCGGGACAGGACTATAATTCACCCCTCCACTTT,CASGQDYNSPLHF
few,TRBV28,TRBJ2-7,TRBD1,TGTGCCAGCAGTGCAACCGGTGGGACAGGGTTCCACGAGCAGTACTTC,CASSATGGTGFHEQYF
few,TRBV2,TRBJ1-5,TRBD1,TGTGCCAGCAGGACAGGGGGGAATCAGCCCCAGCATTTT,CASRTGGNQPQHF
.,TRBV5-1,TRBJ2-3,TRBD2,TGCGCCAGCAGCTTGCTTTACGGGGGGGCCATTGATACGCAGTATTTT,CASSLLYGGAIDTQYF
few,TRBV7-2,TRBJ2-7,.,TGTGCCAGCAGCTTAGGAGGGCCTAGCGCGAACTACGAGCAGTACTTC,CASSLGGPSANYEQYF
few,TRBV29-1,TRBJ1-2,TRBD1,TGCAGCGTTGATTTTGGGACAGTTCATGGCTACACCTTC,CSVDFGTVHGYTF
few,TRBV7-9,TRBJ1-4,TRBD1,TGTGCCAGCACTCAACAGGGGGCAGGTGAAAAACTGTTTTTT,CASTQQGAGEKLFF
many,TRBV7-2,TRBJ2-1,TRBD2,TGTGCCAGCAGCTTCTGGACTAGCGAGTTCAGTGAGCAGTTCTTC,CASSFWTSEFSEQFF
few,TRBV29-1,TRBJ1-4,.,TGCAGCGTTGCCGACATGGGCGAAAAACTGTTTTTT,CSVADMGEKLFF
.,TRBV28,TRBJ1-1,TRBD1,TGTGCCAGCAGTTTAGAGGGGGCCGACACTGAAGCTTTCTTT,CASSLEGADTEAFF
few,TRBV19,TRBJ2-7,TRBD2,TGTGCCAGTAGTGCCCTAGCGGGTCCCGCGGAGCAGTACTTC,CASSALAGPAEQYF
few,TRBV7-2,TRBJ2-7,TRBD1,TGTGCCAGCAGCCCCCGGAACAGGGGGCTGCGAGGCTACGAGCAGTACTTC,CASSPRNRGLRGYEQYF